This T cell receptor (beta chain) was profiled in a study of regulatory T cells in long-lasting Graves disease. Researchers made TCR beta libraries by using iRepertoire HTBI primers and running Arm-PCR on CDR3 regions. MiXCR, run by TCRdb on the multiplex PCR reads, gives a single entry per CDR3 protein. The sample holds roughly 560,000 distinct CDR3 sequences, more than 10% seen once. CDR3 length: 16 residues. Germline V lookup: CDR1 MNHGY, CDR2 SVAAGI. V was trimmed by 3 bases and J by 6 bases, leaving 17 bases between them. Time point defined: newly diagnosed GD, antithyroid drugs for less than 3 months. PBMC RNA served as the TCR library source. The same sample was also studied in work on T cells in Graves' hyperthyroidism and ophthalmopathy.

The sequenced sample was peripheral blood mononuclear cells (PBMCs), obtained at new diagnosis, from a patient treated with antithyroid drugs. The J gene is TRBJ2-2, the V gene TRBV6-9, with D unresolved. This TCR came from a young woman with Graves disease. For the CDR3, the DNA is TGTGCCAGCAGTTACTCTTTCGGTCGATCTCCCGGGGAGCTGTTTTTT. This gives the protein CASSYSFGRSPGELFF.